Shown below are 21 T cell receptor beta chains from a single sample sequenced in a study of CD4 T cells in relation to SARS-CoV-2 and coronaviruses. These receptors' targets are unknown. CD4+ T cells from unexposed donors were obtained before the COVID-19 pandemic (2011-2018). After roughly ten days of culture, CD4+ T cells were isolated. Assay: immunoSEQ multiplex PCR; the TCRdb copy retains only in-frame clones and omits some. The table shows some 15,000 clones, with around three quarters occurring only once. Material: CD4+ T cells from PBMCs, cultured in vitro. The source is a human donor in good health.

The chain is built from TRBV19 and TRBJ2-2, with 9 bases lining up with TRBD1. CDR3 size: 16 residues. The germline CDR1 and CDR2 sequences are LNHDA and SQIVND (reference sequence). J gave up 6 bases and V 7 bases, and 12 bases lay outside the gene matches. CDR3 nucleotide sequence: TGTGCCAGTACCAAAGAGGGGACAGGGTCCCCCGGGGAGCTGTTTTTT. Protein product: CASTKEGTGSPGELFF.

Written as DNA, the CDR3 is TGTGCCACCAGCAGAGAGGCGATACAGGGGTACGGCTACACCTTC. Protein: CATSREAIQGYGYTF. The chain combines TRBV15 with TRBJ1-2, with 7 bases matching TRBD1. Germline V lookup: CDR1 LNHNV, CDR2 YYDKDF (reference sequence). Unmatched junction bases numbered 9, after V lost 0 bases and J lost 8 bases. The length of the CDR3 is 15 residues. Full variable domain (remainder filled in from reference TRBV15 and TRBJ1-2): DAMVIQNPRYQVTQFGKPVTLSCSQTLNHNVMYWYQQKSSQAPKLLFHYYDKDFNNEADTPDNFQSRRPNTSFCFLDIRSPGLGDTAMYLCATSREAIQGYGYTFGSGTRLTVV.

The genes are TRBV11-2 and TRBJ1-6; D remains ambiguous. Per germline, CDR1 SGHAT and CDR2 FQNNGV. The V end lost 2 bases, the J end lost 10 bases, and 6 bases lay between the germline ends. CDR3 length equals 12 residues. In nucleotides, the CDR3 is TGTGCCAGCAGCTTAAACAGATCACCCCTCCACTTT. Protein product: CASSLNRSPLHF.

CDR3 DNA sequence: TGTGCCAGCAGCTTACGTACTGAAGCTTTCTTT. Protein: CASSLRTEAFF. The chain recombines TRBV11-2 with TRBJ1-1; D is uncertain. Trimming stripped 2 bases from V and 5 bases from J, with 3 bases between. The CDR3 loop spans 11 amino acids. Germline V lookup: CDR1 SGHAT, CDR2 FQNNGV.

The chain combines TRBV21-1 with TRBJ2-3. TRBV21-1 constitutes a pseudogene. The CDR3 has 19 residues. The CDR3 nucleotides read TGTGCCAGCAGCAAAGCGTACGATGGACCATCTAAGCGCACAGATACGCAGTATTTT. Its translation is CASSKAYDGPSKRTDTQYF.

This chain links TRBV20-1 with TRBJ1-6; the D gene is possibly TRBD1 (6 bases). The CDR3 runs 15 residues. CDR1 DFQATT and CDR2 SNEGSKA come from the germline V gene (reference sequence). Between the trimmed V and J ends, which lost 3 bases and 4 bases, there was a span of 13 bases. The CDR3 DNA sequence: TGCAGTGCTAGTGCCAGGGGTTCGTATAATTCACCCCTCCACTTT. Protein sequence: CSASARGSYNSPLHF.

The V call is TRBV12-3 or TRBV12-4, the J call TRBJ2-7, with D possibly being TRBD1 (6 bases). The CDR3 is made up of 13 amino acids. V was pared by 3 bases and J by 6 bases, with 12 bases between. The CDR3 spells CASSFGRGSEQYF. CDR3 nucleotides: TGTGCCAGCAGTTTTGGCAGGGGCAGCGAGCAGTACTTC.

The CDR3 DNA is TGTGCCAGCAGCTATTCCGGGACAAACACCGGGGAGCTGTTTTTT. This sequence encodes CASSYSGTNTGELFF. V usage is TRBV11-2 and J usage is TRBJ2-2, with TRBD1 as a possible D gene (6 bases). There are 15 residues in the CDR3. CDR1 is SGHAT and CDR2 is FQNNGV in the germline V gene. V lost 4 bases, J lost 2 bases, and 11 bases lay in between.

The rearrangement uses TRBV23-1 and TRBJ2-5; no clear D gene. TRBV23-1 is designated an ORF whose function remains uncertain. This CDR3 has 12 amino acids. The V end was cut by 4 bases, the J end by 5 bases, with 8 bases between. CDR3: CASSPATETQYF. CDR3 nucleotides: TGCGCCAGCAGTCCGGCGACGGAGACCCAGTACTTC.

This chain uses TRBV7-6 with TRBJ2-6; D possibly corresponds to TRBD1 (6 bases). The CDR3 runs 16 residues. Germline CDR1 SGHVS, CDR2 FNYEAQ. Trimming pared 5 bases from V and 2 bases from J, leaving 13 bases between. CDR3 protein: CASSTQTGTGANVLTF. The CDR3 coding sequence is TGTGCCAGCAGCACACAAACAGGGACTGGGGCCAACGTCCTGACTTTC.

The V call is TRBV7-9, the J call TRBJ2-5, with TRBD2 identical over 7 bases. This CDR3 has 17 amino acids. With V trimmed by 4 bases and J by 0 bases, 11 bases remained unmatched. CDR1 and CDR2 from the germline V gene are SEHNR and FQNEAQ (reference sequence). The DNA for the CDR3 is TGTGCCAGCAGCTGGGGAGCGCCGGGACTATACCAAGAGACCCAGTACTTC. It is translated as CASSWGAPGLYQETQYF.

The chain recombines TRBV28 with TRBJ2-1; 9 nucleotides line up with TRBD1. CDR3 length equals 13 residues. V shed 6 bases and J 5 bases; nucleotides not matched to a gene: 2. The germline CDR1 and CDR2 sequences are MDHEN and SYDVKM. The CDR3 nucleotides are TGTGCCAGCAGGGGGGACAGGGACAATGAGCAGTTCTTC. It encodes CASRGDRDNEQFF.

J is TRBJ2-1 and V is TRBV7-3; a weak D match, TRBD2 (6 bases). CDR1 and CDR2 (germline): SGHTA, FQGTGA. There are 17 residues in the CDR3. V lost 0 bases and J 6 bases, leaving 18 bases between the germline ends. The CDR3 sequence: CASSLTPGTPHPNEQFF. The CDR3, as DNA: TGTGCCAGCAGCTTAACCCCCGGGACTCCTCATCCCAATGAGCAGTTCTTC.

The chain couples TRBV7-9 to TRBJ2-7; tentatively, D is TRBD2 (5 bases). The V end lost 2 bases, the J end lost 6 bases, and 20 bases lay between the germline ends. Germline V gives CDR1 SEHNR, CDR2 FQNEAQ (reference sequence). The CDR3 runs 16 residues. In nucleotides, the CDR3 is TGTGCCAGCAGCTTAAGTGGTAAGGGAGCGGTCTTCGAGCAGTACTTC. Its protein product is CASSLSGKGAVFEQYF.

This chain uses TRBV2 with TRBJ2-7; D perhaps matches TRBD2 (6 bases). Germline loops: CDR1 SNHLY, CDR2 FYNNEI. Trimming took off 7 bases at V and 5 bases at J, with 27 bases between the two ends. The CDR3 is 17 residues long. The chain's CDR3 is CASTRDADGILADEQYF. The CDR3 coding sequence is TGTGCCAGCACCAGGGACGCGGACGGAATACTAGCAGACGAGCAGTACTTC.

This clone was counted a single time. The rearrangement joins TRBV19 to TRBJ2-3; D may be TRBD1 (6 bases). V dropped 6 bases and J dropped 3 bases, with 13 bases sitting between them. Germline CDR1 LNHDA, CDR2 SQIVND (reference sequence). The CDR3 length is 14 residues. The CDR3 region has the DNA TGTGCCAGTAGGATTACAGGGCTGACAGATACGCAGTATTTT. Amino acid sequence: CASRITGLTDTQYF.

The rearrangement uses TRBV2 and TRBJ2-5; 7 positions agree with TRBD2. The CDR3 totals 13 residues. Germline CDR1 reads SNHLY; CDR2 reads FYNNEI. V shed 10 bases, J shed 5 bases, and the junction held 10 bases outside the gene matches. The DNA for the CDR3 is TGTGCCAACCTAGGCGGGAGTAAGGAGACCCAGTACTTC. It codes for CANLGGSKETQYF.

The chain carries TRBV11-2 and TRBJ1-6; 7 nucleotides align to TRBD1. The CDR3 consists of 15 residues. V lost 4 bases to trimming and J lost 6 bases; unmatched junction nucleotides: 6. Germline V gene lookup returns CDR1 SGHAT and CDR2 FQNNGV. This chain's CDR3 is CASSSSGQVNSPLHF. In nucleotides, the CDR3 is TGTGCCAGCAGCTCATCCGGACAGGTTAATTCACCCCTCCACTTT.

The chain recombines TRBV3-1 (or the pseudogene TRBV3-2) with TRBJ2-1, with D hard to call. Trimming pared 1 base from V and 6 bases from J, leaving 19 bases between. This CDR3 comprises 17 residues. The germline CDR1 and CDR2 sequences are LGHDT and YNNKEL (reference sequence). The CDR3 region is CASSQVLARWGFNEQFF. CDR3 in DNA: TGTGCCAGCAGCCAAGTTTTAGCCCGGTGGGGATTCAATGAGCAGTTCTTC.

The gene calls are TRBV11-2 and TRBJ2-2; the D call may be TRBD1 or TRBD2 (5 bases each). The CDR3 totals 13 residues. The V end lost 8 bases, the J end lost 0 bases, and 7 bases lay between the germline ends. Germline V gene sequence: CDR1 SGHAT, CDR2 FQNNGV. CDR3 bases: TGTGCCAGCGGGACGGCGAACACCGGGGAGCTGTTTTTT. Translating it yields CASGTANTGELFF.

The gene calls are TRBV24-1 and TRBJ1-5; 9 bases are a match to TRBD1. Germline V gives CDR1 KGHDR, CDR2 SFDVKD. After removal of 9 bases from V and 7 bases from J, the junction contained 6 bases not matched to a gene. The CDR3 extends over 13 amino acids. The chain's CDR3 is CATGDREGQPQHF. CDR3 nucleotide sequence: TGTGCCACCGGGGACAGGGAAGGACAGCCCCAGCATTTT.